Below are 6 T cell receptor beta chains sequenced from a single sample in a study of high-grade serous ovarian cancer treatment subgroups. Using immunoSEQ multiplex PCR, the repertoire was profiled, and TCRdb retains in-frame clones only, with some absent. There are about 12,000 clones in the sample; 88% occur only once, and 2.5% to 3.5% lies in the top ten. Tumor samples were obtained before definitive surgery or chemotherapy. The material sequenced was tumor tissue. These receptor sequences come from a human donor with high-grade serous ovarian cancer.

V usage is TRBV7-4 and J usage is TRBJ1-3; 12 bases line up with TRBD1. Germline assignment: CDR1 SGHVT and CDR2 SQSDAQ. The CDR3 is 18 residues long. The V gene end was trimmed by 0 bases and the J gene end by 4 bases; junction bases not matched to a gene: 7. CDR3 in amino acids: CASSLAYRDRGQGNTIYF. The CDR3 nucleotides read TGTGCCAGCAGCTTAGCGTACCGGGACAGGGGGCAAGGAAACACCATATATTTT.

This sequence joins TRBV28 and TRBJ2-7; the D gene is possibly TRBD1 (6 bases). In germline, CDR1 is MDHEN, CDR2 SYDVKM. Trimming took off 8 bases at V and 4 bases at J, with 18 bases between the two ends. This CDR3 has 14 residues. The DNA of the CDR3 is TGTGCCAGCCGAGGCGCAGGGGCAAGGTACGAGCAGTACGTC. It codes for CASRGAGARYEQYV.

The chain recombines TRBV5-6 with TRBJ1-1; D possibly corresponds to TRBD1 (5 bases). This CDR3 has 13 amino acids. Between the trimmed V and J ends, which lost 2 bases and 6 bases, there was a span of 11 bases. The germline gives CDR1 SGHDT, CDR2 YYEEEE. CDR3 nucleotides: TGTGCCAGCAGCTTAGTAGAGGGGCCTGAAGCTTTCTTT. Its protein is CASSLVEGPEAFF.

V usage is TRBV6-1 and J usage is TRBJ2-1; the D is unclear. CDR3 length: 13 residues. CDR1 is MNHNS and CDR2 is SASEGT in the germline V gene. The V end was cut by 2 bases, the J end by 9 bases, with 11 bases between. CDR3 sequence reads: CASSEYPAIEQFF. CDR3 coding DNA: TGTGCCAGCAGTGAATATCCGGCCATTGAGCAGTTCTTC.

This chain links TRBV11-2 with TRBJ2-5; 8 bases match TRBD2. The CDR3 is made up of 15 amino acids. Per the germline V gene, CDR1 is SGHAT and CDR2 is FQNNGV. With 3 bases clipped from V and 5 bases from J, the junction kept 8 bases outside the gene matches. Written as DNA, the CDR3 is TGTGCCAGCAGCTTCGGGGGGGGGCAACGGGAGACCCAGTACTTC. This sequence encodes CASSFGGGQRETQYF. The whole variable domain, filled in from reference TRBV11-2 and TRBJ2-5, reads EAGVAQSPRYKIIEKRQSVAFWCNPISGHATLYWYQQILGQGPKLLIQFQNNGVVDDSQLPKDRFSAERLKGVDSTLKIQPAKLEDSAVYLCASSFGGGQRETQYFGPGTRLLVL.

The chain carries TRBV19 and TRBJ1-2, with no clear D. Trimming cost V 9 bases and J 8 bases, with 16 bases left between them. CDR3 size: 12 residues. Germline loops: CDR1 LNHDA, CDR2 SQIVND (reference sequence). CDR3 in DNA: TGTGCCAGCCAAATCGGCCTTGCCGGCTACACCTTC. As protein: CASQIGLAGYTF.